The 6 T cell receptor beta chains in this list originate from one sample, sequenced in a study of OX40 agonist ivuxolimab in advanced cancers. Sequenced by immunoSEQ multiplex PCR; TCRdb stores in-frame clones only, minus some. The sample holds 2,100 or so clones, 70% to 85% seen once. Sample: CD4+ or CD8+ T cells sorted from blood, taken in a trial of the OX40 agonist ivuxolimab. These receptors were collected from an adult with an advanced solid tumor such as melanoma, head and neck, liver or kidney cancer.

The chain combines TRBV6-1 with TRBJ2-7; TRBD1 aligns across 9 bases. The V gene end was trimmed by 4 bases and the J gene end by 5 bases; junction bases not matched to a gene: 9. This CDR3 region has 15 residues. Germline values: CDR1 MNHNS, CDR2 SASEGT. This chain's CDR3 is CASSVTTGGFDEQYF. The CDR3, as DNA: TGTGCCAGCAGTGTCACGACAGGGGGGTTCGACGAGCAGTACTTC.

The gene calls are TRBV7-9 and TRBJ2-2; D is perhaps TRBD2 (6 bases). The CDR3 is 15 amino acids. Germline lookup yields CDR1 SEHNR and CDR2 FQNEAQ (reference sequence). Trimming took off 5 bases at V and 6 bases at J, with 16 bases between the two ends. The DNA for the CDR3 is TGTGCCAGCAGCCCTTGGGGGGAGAGGTCCGGGGAGCTGTTTTTT. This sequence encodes CASSPWGERSGELFF.

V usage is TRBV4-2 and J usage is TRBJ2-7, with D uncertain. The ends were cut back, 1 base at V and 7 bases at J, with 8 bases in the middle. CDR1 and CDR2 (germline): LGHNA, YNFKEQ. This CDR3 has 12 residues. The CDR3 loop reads CASSQVIDEQYF. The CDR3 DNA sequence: TGTGCCAGCAGCCAAGTTATCGATGAGCAGTACTTC.

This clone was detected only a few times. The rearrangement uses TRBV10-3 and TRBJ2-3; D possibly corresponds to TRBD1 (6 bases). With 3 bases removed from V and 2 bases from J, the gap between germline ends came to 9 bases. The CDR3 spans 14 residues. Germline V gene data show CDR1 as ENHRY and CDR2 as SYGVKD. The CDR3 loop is CAISDAGDTDTQYF. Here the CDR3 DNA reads TGTGCCATCAGTGACGCAGGGGACACAGATACGCAGTATTTT.

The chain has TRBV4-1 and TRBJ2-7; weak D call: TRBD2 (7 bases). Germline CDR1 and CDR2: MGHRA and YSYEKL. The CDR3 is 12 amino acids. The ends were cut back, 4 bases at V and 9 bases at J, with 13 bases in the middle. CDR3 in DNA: TGCGCCAGCAGCCCCGGGGGGCGGACGCAGTACTTC. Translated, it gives CASSPGGRTQYF.

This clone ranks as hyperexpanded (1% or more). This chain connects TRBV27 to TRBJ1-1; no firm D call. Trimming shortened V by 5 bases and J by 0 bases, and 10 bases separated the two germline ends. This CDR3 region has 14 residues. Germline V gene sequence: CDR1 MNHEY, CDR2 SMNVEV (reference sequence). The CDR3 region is CASSPTEMNTEAFF. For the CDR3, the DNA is TGTGCCAGCAGTCCTACAGAGATGAACACTGAAGCTTTCTTT.